This T cell receptor beta chain stems from a study of Ad26.COV2.S vaccination and SARS-CoV-2 variants. Whole-study context: Ad26.COV2.S given intramuscularly, once or twice 56 days apart. Study findings and constraints: Substantial breadth was reported for post-vaccination spike-specific CD8+ and CD4+ T cells. Spike-specific TCR breadth in vaccine recipients exceeded that seen in placebo recipients.

Remarks on this clone: Its antigen is undetermined. This same CDR3 is encoded by further DNA sequences in the sample.

Sample treatment: 19 received Ad26.COV2.S at low or high dose, single or two shots; roughly five received placebo; per-sample allocation not given. Sampling was performed 63 days after the first vaccine or placebo injection. Participants' vaccine, an Ad26 vector, delivered Wuhan-strain SARS-CoV-2 spike. The repertoire was sequenced with immunoSEQ multiplex PCR; TCRdb's copy has only in-frame clones and lacks some. The sample contains hundreds of thousands of clones, around 89% of which appear only once. Germline V gene lookup returns CDR1 SGHTA and CDR2 FQGNSA. The CDR3 sequence is 15 residues long. V lost 2 bases and J 1 base, leaving 9 bases between the germline ends.

J is TRBJ1-3 and V is TRBV7-2; possible D gene TRBD1, 6 bases. This TCR was sampled from a person aged 18-65 years who received the Ad26.COV2.S COVID-19 vaccine or a placebo. The source was peripheral blood, collected in a trial of Ad26.COV2.S vaccine versus placebo. The DNA for the CDR3 is TGTGCCAGCAGCTTAACAGGGCTGTCTGGAAACACCATATATTTT. As protein: CASSLTGLSGNTIYF.